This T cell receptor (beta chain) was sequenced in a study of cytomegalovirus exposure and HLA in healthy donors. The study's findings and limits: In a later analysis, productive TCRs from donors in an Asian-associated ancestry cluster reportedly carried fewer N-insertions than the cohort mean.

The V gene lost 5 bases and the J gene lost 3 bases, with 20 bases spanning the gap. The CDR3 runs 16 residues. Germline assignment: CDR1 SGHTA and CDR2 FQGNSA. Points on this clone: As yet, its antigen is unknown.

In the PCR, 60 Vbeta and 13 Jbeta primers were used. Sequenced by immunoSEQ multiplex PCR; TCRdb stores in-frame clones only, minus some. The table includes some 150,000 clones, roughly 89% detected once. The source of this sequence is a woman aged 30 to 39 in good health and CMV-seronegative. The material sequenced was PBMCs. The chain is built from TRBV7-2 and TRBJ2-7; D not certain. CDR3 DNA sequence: TGTGCCAGCAGCACCCCCGTTGAGGTTGTTGACTACGAGCAGTACTTC. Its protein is CASSTPVEVVDYEQYF.